The T cell receptor beta chain described here comes from a study of blood T cell repertoires in COVID-19. As for the study in general: Samples representing acute and convalescent COVID-19 were sourced from the United States, Italy and Spain.

In the original processing: Reference gene primers were amplified, and this amplification served to estimate nucleated cell counts. The method was immunoSEQ multiplex PCR; TCRdb's version includes in-frame clones alone and lacks a portion of them. Clonal size and the V and J genes are those of that table, whereas D and trimming came from the DNA. The table has about 170,000 clones, roughly 81% seen once. Per germline, CDR1 MNHEY and CDR2 SVGAGI. The V and J ends lost 4 bases and 4 bases respectively, with 8 bases between them. The CDR3 sequence is 13 residues long. The rearrangement uses TRBV6-5 and TRBJ2-1; D possibly corresponds to TRBD2 (5 bases). The source of this sequence is a middle-aged man who had recovered from COVID-19. What was sequenced was peripheral blood. The CDR3 sequence is CASSFSEYNEQFF. CDR3 nucleotides: TGTGCCAGCAGTTTTAGCGAGTACAATGAGCAGTTCTTC.